A selection of T cell receptor beta chains follows, all from one sample in a study of blood T cell repertoires in COVID-19. The repertoire was sequenced with immunoSEQ multiplex PCR; TCRdb's copy has only in-frame clones and lacks some. The sample includes 70,000 to 95,000 clones, 75% to 90% of them seen just once. Sequencing used peripheral blood. The receptors originated from a human donor in a cohort sampled during active COVID-19. Both conserved end residues are part of each CDR3. D genes are given only for firm matches. Clone size appears in some rows only: once, few, many, or a class for an expanded clone.

clone_size: -
v_call: TRBV18
d_call: -
j_call: TRBJ2-1
cdr3_nt: TGTGCCAGCTCACCACCGGCGGGGGCCCACTACAATGAGCAGTTCTTC
cdr3_aa: CASSPPAGAHYNEQFF

clone_size: -
v_call: TRBV25-1
d_call: TRBD1
j_call: TRBJ2-5
cdr3_nt: TGTGCCAGCAGTGACTCAGGGGGCCTAAAGACCCAGTACTTC
cdr3_aa: CASSDSGGLKTQYF

clone_size: -
v_call: TRBV12-5
d_call: -
j_call: TRBJ1-2
cdr3_nt: TGTGCTAGTGGTTTGGTAACCCCTCTCCGGTCCCCAAGTTATGGCTACACCTTC
cdr3_aa: CASGLVTPLRSPSYGYTF

clone_size: once
v_call: TRBV30
d_call: -
j_call: TRBJ2-2
cdr3_nt: TGTGCCTGGAGTGTGTGGGAAGGGGCGGACACCGGGGAGCTGTTTTTT
cdr3_aa: CAWSVWEGADTGELFF

clone_size: -
v_call: TRBV12-5
d_call: TRBD2
j_call: TRBJ2-1
cdr3_nt: TGTGCTAGTGGTTTGATGGGACTAGCGGGGGGGCTGAGGGATGAGCAGTTCTTC
cdr3_aa: CASGLMGLAGGLRDEQFF

clone_size: once
v_call: TRBV5-1
d_call: TRBD1
j_call: TRBJ1-2
cdr3_nt: TGCGCCAGCAGCCCAGGGGGCGTCGACTATGGCTACACCTTC
cdr3_aa: CASSPGGVDYGYTF

clone_size: -
v_call: TRBV19
d_call: TRBD2
j_call: TRBJ2-2
cdr3_nt: TGTGCCAGTAGTTTGCGGACTAGCAACACCGGGGAGCTGTTTTTT
cdr3_aa: CASSLRTSNTGELFF

clone_size: -
v_call: TRBV9
d_call: TRBD1
j_call: TRBJ1-1
cdr3_nt: TGTGCCAGCAGCGGAGGGGACAGGGGAGGAACTGAAGCTTTCTTT
cdr3_aa: CASSGGDRGGTEAFF

clone_size: -
v_call: TRBV29-1
d_call: -
j_call: TRBJ1-3
cdr3_nt: TGCAGCGCCGTTGCTGGAAACACCATATATTTT
cdr3_aa: CSAVAGNTIYF

clone_size: few
v_call: TRBV6-2/TRBV6-3
d_call: TRBD1
j_call: TRBJ1-2
cdr3_nt: TGTGCCAGCAGTTCCCGGGACAGGGGGCGCACGGGTGGCTACACCTTC
cdr3_aa: CASSSRDRGRTGGYTF

clone_size: few
v_call: TRBV5-4
d_call: -
j_call: TRBJ2-5
cdr3_nt: TGTGCCAGCAGCTTTAGATCGGAGGTAGAGACCCAGTACTTC
cdr3_aa: CASSFRSEVETQYF

clone_size: -
v_call: TRBV5-1
d_call: TRBD1
j_call: TRBJ1-1
cdr3_nt: TGCGCCAGCAGCTTAGACTTTCCAGGGGGTTTCTTT
cdr3_aa: CASSLDFPGGFF

clone_size: -
v_call: TRBV27
d_call: TRBD2
j_call: TRBJ2-3
cdr3_nt: TGTGCCAGCAGTCTCACTGGACTAGCGGGGGGGCCCGGCTTTTTCGGGCGTACAGATACGCAGTATTTT
cdr3_aa: CASSLTGLAGGPGFFGRTDTQYF

clone_size: -
v_call: TRBV6-2/TRBV6-3
d_call: -
j_call: TRBJ2-7
cdr3_nt: TGTGCCAGCAGCGAAACTTACTACGAGCAGTACTTC
cdr3_aa: CASSETYYEQYF

clone_size: many
v_call: TRBV6-2/TRBV6-3
d_call: TRBD1
j_call: TRBJ2-4
cdr3_nt: TGTGCCAGCAGCCGGGGACAGATAGCCAAAAACATTCAGTACTTC
cdr3_aa: CASSRGQIAKNIQYF

clone_size: -
v_call: TRBV5-4
d_call: -
j_call: TRBJ1-2
cdr3_nt: TGTGCCAGCAGCTTGGCGGACAGAGGAGCTAACTATGGCTACACCTTC
cdr3_aa: CASSLADRGANYGYTF

clone_size: -
v_call: TRBV27
d_call: TRBD1
j_call: TRBJ1-5
cdr3_nt: TGTGCCAGCAGTGCGGACAGGCTTAGCAATCAGCCCCAGCATTTT
cdr3_aa: CASSADRLSNQPQHF

clone_size: -
v_call: TRBV11-2
d_call: TRBD2
j_call: TRBJ2-1
cdr3_nt: TGTGCCAGCAGCTTAGGATCCCTAGCGGGGGGATACAATGAGCAGTTCTTC
cdr3_aa: CASSLGSLAGGYNEQFF

clone_size: -
v_call: TRBV12-5
d_call: TRBD1
j_call: TRBJ1-1
cdr3_nt: TGTGCTAGTGATCAAACCAGGGGGCTGATTAGAGCTTTCTTT
cdr3_aa: CASDQTRGLIRAFF

clone_size: -
v_call: TRBV9
d_call: -
j_call: TRBJ1-2
cdr3_nt: TGTGCCAGCAGCGTAATGGGGGGGCTGAGTGGCTACACCTTC
cdr3_aa: CASSVMGGLSGYTF

clone_size: -
v_call: TRBV5-4
d_call: -
j_call: TRBJ2-7
cdr3_nt: TGTGCCAGCAGCTTGGGGGGGCCGGGAAGAGCGCGGTTCGAGCAGTACTTC
cdr3_aa: CASSLGGPGRARFEQYF

clone_size: medium-sized
v_call: TRBV10-3
d_call: -
j_call: TRBJ2-1
cdr3_nt: TGTGCCACCTCACAGGGCAATGAGCAGTTCTTC
cdr3_aa: CATSQGNEQFF

clone_size: -
v_call: TRBV6-2/TRBV6-3
d_call: -
j_call: TRBJ1-2
cdr3_nt: TGTGCCAGCAGTTTCCAGGCTAGCCGTGGCTACACCTTC
cdr3_aa: CASSFQASRGYTF

clone_size: -
v_call: TRBV21-1
d_call: -
j_call: TRBJ2-4
cdr3_nt: -
cdr3_aa: CASWGFGSGKNIQYF

clone_size: few
v_call: TRBV6-1
d_call: TRBD1
j_call: TRBJ2-7
cdr3_nt: TGTGCCAGCATTTCCCGGGACAGGAGCTCCTACGAGCAGTACTTC
cdr3_aa: CASISRDRSSYEQYF

clone_size: -
v_call: TRBV5-4
d_call: -
j_call: TRBJ1-2
cdr3_nt: TGTGCCAGCAGCTTGGACGGGGGAGCTAACTATGGCTACACCTTC
cdr3_aa: CASSLDGGANYGYTF

clone_size: -
v_call: TRBV2
d_call: TRBD1
j_call: TRBJ1-2
cdr3_nt: TGTGCCAGCAGTGAAGCGGGCAGGGGGCATGGCTACACCTTC
cdr3_aa: CASSEAGRGHGYTF

clone_size: few
v_call: TRBV3-1/TRBV3-2
d_call: -
j_call: TRBJ2-4
cdr3_nt: TGTGCCAGCAGTTCCGGGAGTAAAAACATTCAGTACTTC
cdr3_aa: CASSSGSKNIQYF

clone_size: -
v_call: TRBV4-1
d_call: -
j_call: TRBJ1-3
cdr3_nt: TGCGCCAGCAGCCAAGGTAGCTCTGGAAACACCATATATTTT
cdr3_aa: CASSQGSSGNTIYF

clone_size: few
v_call: TRBV11-2
d_call: TRBD2
j_call: TRBJ2-2
cdr3_nt: TGTGCCAGCAGGGGACTAGCGGGGGGGATCAACACCGGGGAGCTGTTTTTT
cdr3_aa: CASRGLAGGINTGELFF

clone_size: -
v_call: TRBV9
d_call: -
j_call: TRBJ2-7
cdr3_nt: TGTGCCAGCAGCGCCGGTACCACCTACGAGCAGTACTTC
cdr3_aa: CASSAGTTYEQYF

clone_size: -
v_call: TRBV9
d_call: -
j_call: TRBJ2-7
cdr3_nt: TGTGCCAGCAGCGTTGGTACCGGGGAGGACTACGAGCAGTACTTC
cdr3_aa: CASSVGTGEDYEQYF

clone_size: -
v_call: TRBV18
d_call: -
j_call: TRBJ1-1
cdr3_nt: TGTGCCAGCTCACCTCGACGGGAGTACACTGAAGCTTTCTTT
cdr3_aa: CASSPRREYTEAFF

clone_size: -
v_call: TRBV5-1
d_call: TRBD1
j_call: TRBJ2-7
cdr3_nt: TGCGCCAGCAGCTCTCAGGGGACAGGGGCCTACGAGCAGTACTTC
cdr3_aa: CASSSQGTGAYEQYF

clone_size: -
v_call: TRBV11-2
d_call: TRBD2
j_call: TRBJ2-2
cdr3_nt: TGTGCCAGCAGCTTAACGGGGGGGCTAACCGGGGAGCTGTTTTTT
cdr3_aa: CASSLTGGLTGELFF

clone_size: -
v_call: TRBV7-2
d_call: -
j_call: TRBJ1-3
cdr3_nt: TGTGCCAGCAGCTTCGTGCCGGACTTGCTCCTAAACACCATATATTTT
cdr3_aa: CASSFVPDLLLNTIYF

clone_size: few
v_call: TRBV6-1
d_call: TRBD1
j_call: TRBJ2-3
cdr3_nt: TGTGCCAGCAGTGAGGGACAGGGACCAGATACGCAGTATTTT
cdr3_aa: CASSEGQGPDTQYF

clone_size: -
v_call: TRBV7-9
d_call: -
j_call: TRBJ2-1
cdr3_nt: TGTGCCAGCAGCCTCCCCGGGGACAATGAGCAGTTCTTC
cdr3_aa: CASSLPGDNEQFF

clone_size: -
v_call: TRBV5-1
d_call: -
j_call: TRBJ2-7
cdr3_nt: TGCGCCAGCAGCCCCCCAGGCTACGAGCAGTACTTC
cdr3_aa: CASSPPGYEQYF